A single sample is the source of the 8 T cell receptor beta chains below, sequenced in a study of cytomegalovirus exposure and HLA in healthy donors. It was with 60 Vbeta and 13 Jbeta primers that the PCR ran. Profiling relied on immunoSEQ multiplex PCR, and the TCRdb table lists in-frame clones only, not all of them. Of some 190,000 clones in the sample, just under 75% were seen once. The sequenced sample was PBMCs. The source is a woman in her thirties in good health and CMV-seropositive.

This CDR3 is CASSLSSGNTIYF. The DNA of the CDR3 is TGCGCCAGCAGCCTGAGCTCTGGAAACACCATATATTTT. This rearrangement joins TRBV5-1 to TRBJ1-3; D remains ambiguous. Trimming took 4 bases from V and 0 from J, leaving 5 bases between them. The CDR3 is made up of 13 amino acids. The germline CDR1 and CDR2 sequences are SGHRS and YFSETQ.

This clone showed up just once. The CDR3: CASSLWGTGSYGYTF. The CDR3 nucleotides read TGTGCCAGCAGTTTATGGGGGACAGGGTCCTATGGCTACACCTTC. This chain joins TRBV28 and TRBJ1-2; 9 positions agree with TRBD1. Unmatched junction bases numbered 3, after V lost 0 bases and J lost 4 bases. This CDR3 is built from 15 residues. Germline-derived CDR1 and CDR2 are MDHEN and SYDVKM.

This clone was counted only a few times. The J gene is TRBJ2-7, the V gene TRBV28; TRBD2 matches 9 bases. Germline-derived CDR1 and CDR2 are MDHEN and SYDVKM. CDR3 length: 15 residues. After removal of 7 bases from V and 4 bases from J, the junction contained 11 bases not matched to a gene. As DNA, the CDR3 is TGTGCCAGCAAAACCCCGGGAAGCGGGGGGTACGAGCAGTACTTC. Its protein is CASKTPGSGGYEQYF.

The chain carries TRBV11-2 and TRBJ2-7; maybe TRBD1 (7 bases). The V end was cut by 5 bases, the J end by 2 bases, with 19 bases between. CDR3 length: 16 residues. CDR1 and CDR2 from the germline V gene are SGHAT and FQNNGV. The CDR3 DNA reads TGTGCCAGCAGCCCAATCCGCGGGACAGTGACCTACGAGCAGTACTTC. Amino acids: CASSPIRGTVTYEQYF.

The chain uses TRBV5-4 and TRBJ2-5; 7 bases agree with TRBD1. V dropped 4 bases and J dropped 1; count of bases not matched to a gene: 4. CDR3 length equals 14 residues. Germline CDR1 reads SGHNT; CDR2 reads YYREEE (reference sequence). The CDR3, as DNA: TGTGCCAGCAGCCCTGGGGACAGCCAAGAGACCCAGTACTTC. Translating it yields CASSPGDSQETQYF. Together with reference TRBV5-4 and TRBJ2-5, the CDR3 gives the full variable domain: ETGVTQSPTHLIKTRGQQVTLRCSSQSGHNTVSWYQQALGQGPQFIFQYYREEENGRGNFPPRFSGLQFPNYSSELNVNALELDDSALYLCASSPGDSQETQYFGPGTRLLVL.

The chain uses TRBV5-1 and TRBJ2-3, with D possibly matching TRBD1 (7 bases). This CDR3 region has 15 residues. The V end was cut by 4 bases, the J end by 3 bases, with 15 bases between. The germline CDR1 and CDR2 sequences are SGHRS and YFSETQ. The CDR3 spells CASSPVAGGTDTQYF. The CDR3 DNA reads TGCGCCAGCAGCCCTGTTGCAGGGGGGACAGATACGCAGTATTTT. Full variable domain (missing parts from reference TRBV5-1 and TRBJ2-3): KAGVTQTPRYLIKTRGQQVTLSCSPISGHRSVSWYQQTPGQGLQFLFEYFSETQRNKGNFPGRFSGRQFSNSRSEMNVSTLELGDSALYLCASSPVAGGTDTQYFGPGTRLTVL.

The chain combines TRBV28 with TRBJ2-5; 11 bases fit TRBD2. The trim removed 4 bases at V and 5 bases at J, leaving 9 bases unmatched. This CDR3 comprises 16 residues. Germline CDR1 MDHEN, CDR2 SYDVKM. CDR3 loop: CASSSGSGRAGETQYF. The DNA of the CDR3 is TGTGCCAGCAGTTCTGGTAGCGGGAGGGCAGGTGAGACCCAGTACTTC.

This clone was counted a few times. The V gene is TRBV19, the J gene TRBJ1-1, with D unclear. Per germline, CDR1 LNHDA and CDR2 SQIVND (reference sequence). CDR3 length: 13 residues. The V and J ends lost 1 base and 3 bases respectively, with 6 bases between them. The CDR3: CASSIARYTEAFF. DNA for the CDR3: TGTGCCAGTAGTATAGCCCGGTACACTGAAGCTTTCTTT.